A single T cell receptor beta chain is shown here with its context. Its antigen remains unidentified. This sample is part of a study of high-grade serous ovarian cancer treatment subgroups. In the study overall: Each sample yielded on average roughly 7,000 unique TCR beta rearrangements from around 14,000 reads.

Looked up from germline, CDR1 is SGHKS and CDR2 is YYEKEE (reference sequence). The trim removed 5 bases at V and 8 bases at J, leaving 10 bases unmatched. This CDR3 is built from 14 residues. Some clones are missing from TCRdb's copy, which holds only in-frame ones; the method was immunoSEQ multiplex PCR. The table lists several thousand clones, less than 85% of them singletons. Study-level results: Repertoire analysis covered CDR3 alone, not CDR1 or CDR2. Different patients shared almost no repertoire; same-patient tumors shared 0.11 to 0.79.

Tumor tissue was taken before any definitive surgery or chemotherapy was given. The sample consisted of tumor tissue. This sequence originates from a human donor with high-grade serous ovarian cancer. The rearrangement joins TRBV5-5 to TRBJ1-2; 9 nucleotides line up with TRBD1. CDR3 region: CASSFQQGAAGYTF. The DNA for the CDR3 is TGTGCCAGCAGTTTTCAACAGGGGGCAGCGGGCTACACCTTC.